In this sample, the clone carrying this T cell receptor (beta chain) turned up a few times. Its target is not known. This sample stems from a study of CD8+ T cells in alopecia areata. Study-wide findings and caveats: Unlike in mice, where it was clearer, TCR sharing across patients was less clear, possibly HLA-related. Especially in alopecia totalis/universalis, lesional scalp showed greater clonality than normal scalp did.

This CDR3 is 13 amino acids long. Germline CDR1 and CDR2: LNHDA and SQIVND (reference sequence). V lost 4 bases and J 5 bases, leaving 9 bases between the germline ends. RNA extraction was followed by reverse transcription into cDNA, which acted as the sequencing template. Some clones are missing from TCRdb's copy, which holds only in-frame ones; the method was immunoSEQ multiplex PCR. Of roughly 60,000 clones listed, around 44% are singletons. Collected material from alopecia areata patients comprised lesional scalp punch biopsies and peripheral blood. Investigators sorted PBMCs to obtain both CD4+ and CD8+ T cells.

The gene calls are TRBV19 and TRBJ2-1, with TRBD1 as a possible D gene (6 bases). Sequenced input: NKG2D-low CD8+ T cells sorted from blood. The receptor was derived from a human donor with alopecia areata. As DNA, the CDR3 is TGTGCCAGTAGTACTACAGGGAACAATGAGCAGTTCTTC. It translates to CASSTTGNNEQFF.